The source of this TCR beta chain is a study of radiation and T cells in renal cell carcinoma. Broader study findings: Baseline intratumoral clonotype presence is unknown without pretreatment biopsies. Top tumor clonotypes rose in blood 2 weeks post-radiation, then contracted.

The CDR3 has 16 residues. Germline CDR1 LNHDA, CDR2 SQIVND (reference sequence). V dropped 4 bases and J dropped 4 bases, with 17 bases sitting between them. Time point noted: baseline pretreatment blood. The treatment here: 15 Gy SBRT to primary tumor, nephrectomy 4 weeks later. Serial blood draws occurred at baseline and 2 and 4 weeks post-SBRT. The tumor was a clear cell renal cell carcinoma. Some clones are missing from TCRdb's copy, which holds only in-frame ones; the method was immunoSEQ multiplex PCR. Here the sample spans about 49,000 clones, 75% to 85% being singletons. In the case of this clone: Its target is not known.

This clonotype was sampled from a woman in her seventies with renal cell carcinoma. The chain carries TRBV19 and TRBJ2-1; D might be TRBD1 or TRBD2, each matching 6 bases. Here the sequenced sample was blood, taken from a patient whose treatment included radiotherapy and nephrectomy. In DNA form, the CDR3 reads TGTGCCAGTAGTAGGGGAATGGGGGGCTCTTACAATGAGCAGTTCTTC. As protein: CASSRGMGGSYNEQFF.